This passage covers 19 T cell receptor beta chains from one sample sequenced in a study of molecular identifiers for immune sequencing clone quantification. TCRdb reprocessed the PCR reads via MiXCR and lists one record per CDR3 protein. The sample records approximately 500,000 distinct CDR3 sequences, around a fifth being singletons. Sequencing used naive CD8+ T cells from blood, with Jurkat cell RNA spiked in. The subset is: FACS-sorted CD8+CD4-CCR7+CD45RA+ naive T cells. Every receptor here comes from a human donor in good health. Some libraries in this study had Jurkat cell RNA spiked in.

This clonotype was observed at least ten times. The chain carries TRBV14 and TRBJ2-2; the D is unclear. The CDR3 consists of 14 residues. Germline assignment: CDR1 SGHDN and CDR2 FVKESK. The V end was cut by 4 bases, the J end by 4 bases, with 10 bases between. The CDR3 region has the DNA TGTGCCAGCAGCCGTGGCGGACCCACCGGGGAGCTGTTTTTT. Residues: CASSRGGPTGELFF.

This chain links TRBV4-1 with TRBJ1-3, with D perhaps TRBD1 (5 bases). CDR3 length: 19 residues. Germline V gene lookup returns CDR1 MGHRA and CDR2 YSYEKL. Between the trimmed V and J ends, which lost 2 bases and 0 bases, there was a span of 20 bases. The CDR3 loop is CASSQLAGTLSLSGNTIYF. The CDR3 nucleotides read TGCGCCAGCAGCCAACTAGCCGGGACGCTGTCCCTCTCTGGAAACACCATATATTTT.

The CDR3 region is CASSIPGGNQPQHF. The DNA of the CDR3 is TGTGCCAGTAGTATCCCCGGGGGCAATCAGCCCCAGCATTTT. The rearrangement links TRBV19 to TRBJ1-5; no definite D call. This CDR3 spans 14 amino acids. Per the germline V gene, CDR1 is LNHDA and CDR2 is SQIVND (reference sequence). Trimming cost V 3 bases and J 2 bases, with 8 bases left between them.

This clonotype was counted many times. The chain recombines TRBV5-8 with TRBJ1-5; 7 bases are shared with TRBD1. V shed 3 bases and J 1 base; nucleotides not matched to a gene: 4. Germline V CDR1 and CDR2: SGHTS, YDEGEE. This CDR3 is 15 amino acids long. CDR3: CASSWGDSSNQPQHF. DNA of the CDR3: TGTGCCAGCAGCTGGGGGGACAGCAGCAATCAGCCCCAGCATTTT.

This clonotype was seen only once. This rearrangement joins TRBV12-3 or TRBV12-4 to TRBJ1-5; D is undetermined. V lost 5 bases to trimming and J lost 2 bases, with 10 bases between them. This CDR3 region has 14 residues. Here the CDR3 DNA reads TGTGCCAGCAGTCGCGCCAGCGGCAATCAGCCCCAGCATTTT. This gives the protein CASSRASGNQPQHF.

In this sample, this clonotype turned up a few times. The chain combines TRBV4-3 with TRBJ2-1; TRBD2 agrees at 10 bases. CDR3 size: 19 residues. Germline CDR1 and CDR2: LGHNA and YSLEER. The V gene end was trimmed by 0 bases and the J gene end by 5 bases; junction bases not matched to a gene: 13. The CDR3 spells CASSQEPSGGRYVDNEQFF. As DNA, the CDR3 is TGCGCCAGCAGCCAAGAACCTAGCGGGGGCCGCTACGTAGACAATGAGCAGTTCTTC.

As to this clonotype: A much larger clone lies one base from this, so it may be a read error. It is likely a read error, because the conserved phenylalanine at the end of the CDR3 is missing. The gene calls are TRBV28 and TRBJ2-7, with D possibly matching TRBD2 (5 bases). The V end lost 4 bases, the J end lost 5 bases, and 12 bases lay between the germline ends. CDR1 is MDHEN and CDR2 is SYDVKM in the germline V gene. CDR3 length: 13 amino acids. CDR3: CASSSPGENEQYL. The CDR3 DNA follows: TGTGCCAGCAGTTCCCCCGGGGAGAACGAGCAGTACCTC.

V is TRBV29-1 and J is TRBJ2-2; D might be TRBD2 (6 bases). The CDR3 runs 15 residues. Germline lookup yields CDR1 SQVTM and CDR2 ANQGSEA. The V gene lost 4 bases and the J gene lost 2 bases, with 14 bases spanning the gap. The CDR3 protein is CSVVTGTANTGELFF. As DNA, the CDR3 is TGCAGCGTTGTGACCGGGACTGCAAACACCGGGGAGCTGTTTTTT.

About this clonotype: One base away lies a much larger clone, so this may be a sequencing read error. The V and J genes are TRBV29-1 and TRBJ1-1; TRBD1 might be the D (5 bases). The CDR3 consists of 13 residues. V was cut by 4 bases and J by 4 bases, with 13 bases left in between. Germline values: CDR1 SQVTM, CDR2 ANQGSEA. As DNA, the CDR3 is TGCAGCGTTGTGGGGGTTGTGAGCACTGAAGCTTTCTTT. Protein sequence: CSVVGVVSTEAFF.

About this clonotype: One base away lies a much larger clone, so this may be a sequencing read error. The V and J genes are TRBV9 and TRBJ2-2, with D tentatively TRBD2 (5 bases). The V gene's germline CDR1 is SGDLS and CDR2 YYNGEE. The CDR3 runs to 16 residues. The CDR3 is CASSVTGMANTGEPFF. CDR3 sequence (DNA): TGTGCCAGCAGCGTAACGGGGATGGCGAACACCGGGGAGCCGTTTTTT.

V and J are TRBV3-1 and TRBJ1-6, with TRBD1 as a possible D gene (5 bases). The CDR3 spans 16 residues. V was trimmed by 4 bases and J by 7 bases, leaving 17 bases between them. In germline, CDR1 is LGHDT, CDR2 YNNKEL (reference sequence). The CDR3 spells CASSPSAGTWNSPLHF. The CDR3 coding sequence is TGTGCCAGCAGCCCGTCCGCCGGGACGTGGAATTCACCCCTCCACTTT.

In DNA, the CDR3 is TGCGCCAGCAGCCATCGGACCGGGGGCACTGAAGCTTTCTTT. Its protein is CASSHRTGGTEAFF. The V gene is TRBV4-1, the J gene TRBJ1-1; D may be TRBD1 (5 bases). V gave up 3 bases and J gave up 4 bases, with 12 bases separating them. The germline V gene encodes CDR1 MGHRA and CDR2 YSYEKL. CDR3 length: 14 amino acids.

In this sample, this clonotype turned up many times. The chain employs TRBV7-9 and TRBJ2-3; 12 bases line up with TRBD1. This CDR3 has 15 residues. The germline gives CDR1 SEHNR, CDR2 FQNEAQ (reference sequence). V lost 5 bases to trimming and J lost 2 bases; unmatched junction nucleotides: 2. CDR3 sequence (DNA): TGTGCCAGCAGCCCGGGACAGGGGGCCACAGATACGCAGTATTTT. This codes for CASSPGQGATDTQYF.

A remark on this clonotype: A much larger clone lies a single base off, so this may be a read error. V is TRBV6-5 and J is TRBJ2-2, with D perhaps matching TRBD2 (5 bases). This CDR3 spans 14 amino acids. In germline, CDR1 is MNHEY, CDR2 SVGAGI. CDR3 sequence (DNA): TGTGTCAGCAGTTACTCTAGCTCCTCTGGGGAGCTGTTTTTT. It codes for CVSSYSSSSGELFF.

This clonotype appeared a few times. The chain combines TRBV27 with TRBJ2-5, with D possibly TRBD1 on 6 matching bases. Germline V gene sequence: CDR1 MNHEY, CDR2 SMNVEV (reference sequence). This CDR3 has 15 amino acids. The V end lost 4 bases, the J end lost 6 bases, and 18 bases lay between the germline ends. CDR3: CASSSWETGRKTQYF. CDR3 nucleotides: TGTGCCAGCAGTTCATGGGAAACAGGGCGGAAGACCCAGTACTTC.

Regarding this clonotype: A read error may be the cause here, since a much bigger clone is one base away. The J gene is TRBJ1-5, the V gene TRBV7-9; the match to TRBD1 covers 8 bases. This CDR3 comprises 14 residues. Germline CDR1 is SEHNR and CDR2 is FQNEAQ (reference sequence). The CDR3 loop reads CASSNTGGNQLQHF. The CDR3 nucleotides are TGTGCCAGCAGCAATACAGGGGGAAATCAGCTCCAGCATTTT. Supplemented by reference TRBV7-9 and TRBJ1-5, the full variable domain reads DTGVSQNPRHKITKRGQNVTFRCDPISEHNRLYWYRQTLGQGPEFLTYFQNEAQLEKSRLLSDRFSAERPKGSFSTLEIQRTEQGDSAMYLCASSNTGGNQLQHFGDGTRLSIL.

There are a few counts of this clonotype. V gene TRBV19 combines with J gene TRBJ2-2, with 7 bases identical to TRBD1. Germline CDR1 and CDR2: LNHDA and SQIVND (reference sequence). The length of the CDR3 is 18 residues. The trim removed 3 bases at V and 4 bases at J, leaving 14 bases unmatched. In DNA, the CDR3 is TGTGCCAGTAGTATGATGTCAGGGGGTTCTTTGGGCACCGGGGAGCTGTTTTTT. It specifies CASSMMSGGSLGTGELFF.

Ten or more counts support this clonotype. The DNA of the CDR3 is TGTGCCAGCAGCATAGCAGTTGGGGCCGAGCAGTACTTC. Its translation is CASSIAVGAEQYF. V usage is TRBV11-2 and J usage is TRBJ2-7, with D maybe TRBD1 (5 bases). This CDR3 contains 13 residues. The V gene's germline CDR1 is SGHAT and CDR2 FQNNGV. Trimming pared 5 bases from V and 6 bases from J, leaving 14 bases between.

This rearrangement joins TRBV10-3 to TRBJ1-1, with 9 bases fitting TRBD1. Germline assignment: CDR1 ENHRY and CDR2 SYGVKD. This CDR3 region has 15 residues. Trimming removed 1 base from V and 4 bases from J; junction bases left unmatched: 4. The CDR3 sequence: CAISELGQGGTEAFF. In nucleotides, the CDR3 is TGTGCCATCAGTGAGTTGGGACAGGGAGGCACTGAAGCTTTCTTT.